The sequence of this T cell receptor (beta chain) was determined in a study of T cells after yellow fever vaccination. Study summary: In the case of low-cell-number fractions, SMART-Seq v4 Ultra Low Input was used for preparation. General observations from the study: A limited proportion of clonotypes was detected within both the CD4 and CD8 compartments. Boosting was followed by the reappearance of most primary-vaccination clones (roughly 95% CD4, under 90% CD8). Researchers cautioned that FACS-sorted repertoires could harbor abundant clonotypes contaminating from the bulk population.

TCRdb used MiXCR to reprocess the 5' RACE reads, holding one entry per CDR3 protein. Of 310,000 or so distinct CDR3 sequences in the sample, roughly 7% are singletons; the top ten hold roughly a sixth. On this clonotype itself: The antigen remains unidentified.

The CDR3 runs 16 residues. From germline, CDR1 is DFQATT and CDR2 SNEGSKA (reference sequence). The V segment lost 4 bases and the J segment 3 bases; nucleotides outside the gene matches: 11. The genes are TRBV20-1 and TRBJ2-3; 9 positions agree with TRBD2. This clonotype was obtained from a man aged 18 to 30 who received the YFV17D yellow fever vaccine. The starting material was PBMCs, obtained 45 days after the first yellow fever vaccination. This chain's CDR3 is CSAKIAGARVTDTQYF. The CDR3, as DNA: TGCAGTGCTAAAATAGCGGGGGCCCGGGTGACAGATACGCAGTATTTT.